The rows below give T cell receptor beta chains drawn from one sample of a study of response to subunit inactivated influenza vaccine. TCRdb passed the RT-PCR reads through MiXCR, listing each CDR3 protein once. The sample holds more than 400,000 distinct CDR3 sequences; over 9.5% are singletons and the top ten take 9.5% to 15%. The input for sequencing was PBMCs from blood, taken 45 days after vaccination. These receptors originate from a man aged 50 to 59 who received an inactivated influenza vaccine. The CDR3 runs from the conserved cysteine through the conserved F or W. The D gene is left open where the match is weak. Where a row states a size, it is once, few, many or the class of an expanded clone; other rows omit it.

>TRBJ2-7|few|TRBV5-6|TRBD1
TGTGCCAGCAGCTTCTTGGGACAGGAGAAATACTACGAGCAGTACTTC
CASSFLGQEKYYEQYF
>TRBJ2-1|NA|TRBV12-3/TRBV12-4|NA
TGTGCCAGCACCCCGTCGGCAGGGCGGAATGAGCAGTTCTTC
CASTPSAGRNEQFF
>TRBJ2-3|many|TRBV9|NA
TGTGCCAGCAGCCCCTCCCGAGATACGCAGTATTTT
CASSPSRDTQYF
>TRBJ2-5|NA|TRBV5-6|TRBD2
TGTGCCAGCAGCTTGGGACTAGCGGCATTAAAAGAGACCCAGTACTTC
CASSLGLAALKETQYF
>TRBJ1-5|NA|TRBV20-1|NA
TGCAGTGCTAGCCCCCCTGCAGGGAGTCAGCCCCAGCATTTT
CSASPPAGSQPQHF
>TRBJ1-1|NA|TRBV12-3/TRBV12-4|TRBD1
TGTGCCAGCAGTTTATTATGGGACAGGCTGAACACTGAAGCTTTCTTT
CASSLLWDRLNTEAFF
>TRBJ2-3|NA|TRBV20-1|TRBD2
TGCAGTGCTCCAACTAGCGGGAGGCCCGGGGCGCAGTATTTT
CSAPTSGRPGAQYF
>TRBJ2-2|NA|TRBV29-1|NA
TGCAGCGCTAGACTGACGGGAGAGGACACCGGGGAGCTGTTTTTT
CSARLTGEDTGELFF
>TRBJ1-5|few|TRBV6-2/TRBV6-3|NA
TGTGCCAGCAGTTACCCCGGGAGGACTCAGCCCCAGCATTTT
CASSYPGRTQPQHF
>TRBJ2-3|few|TRBV20-1|NA
TGCAGTGCTAGAGGGTGGAATACGCAGTATTTT
CSARGWNTQYF
>TRBJ2-3|NA|TRBV29-1|NA
TGCAGCGTTGTCCGGCTTAGCACAGATACGCAGTATTTT
CSVVRLSTDTQYF
>TRBJ2-1|many|TRBV20-1|TRBD2
TGCAGTGCTAGCTTGGGACTAGCGGCACTTAGGGATGAGCAGTTCTTC
CSASLGLAALRDEQFF
>TRBJ1-2|many|TRBV12-3/TRBV12-4|TRBD1
TGTGCCAGCAGTTTAGGACCTCGAAAAGACAGGGATGATGGCTACACCTTC
CASSLGPRKDRDDGYTF
>TRBJ2-2|few|TRBV4-3|TRBD1
TGCGCCAGCAGCCCAACGGGCAGGGGGACCGGGGAGCTGTTTTTT
CASSPTGRGTGELFF
>TRBJ2-1|many|TRBV6-5|NA
TGTGCCAGCAGTTACTCGGGGACCAAGGACAGTGAGCAGTTCTTC
CASSYSGTKDSEQFF
>TRBJ1-2|few|TRBV7-2|NA
TGTGCCAGCAGCTCCTACTCTCCGGGAGGCTACACCTTC
CASSSYSPGGYTF
>TRBJ2-3|NA|TRBV4-3|NA
TGCGCCAGCAGCCAGGGTGCGCTAAGCACAGATACGCAGTATTTT
CASSQGALSTDTQYF
>TRBJ2-5|NA|TRBV5-1|NA
TGCGCCAGCAGCTTGCCAGCACAACACACGCGACAGACCCAGTACTTC
CASSLPAQHTRQTQYF
>TRBJ2-7|NA|TRBV5-5|TRBD1
TGTGCCAGCAGCTTAGAGGGGACAGTGCCCTCCTACGAGCAGTACTTC
CASSLEGTVPSYEQYF